The present T cell receptor beta chain was sequenced within a study of T cell responses to AZD1222 COVID-19 vaccine. Across the whole study: Samples with a second dose at about 4 or about 12 weeks were pooled together. Study-level results: Baseline serology detected seropositivity in only five or six AZD1222 recipients. The donors showed a predominance of white British ancestry and of females, with possible underestimation of clonal diversity.

TCRdb's copy holds only in-frame clones and misses some; the assay was immunoSEQ multiplex PCR. This table holds 150,000 to 200,000 clones, around 90% found once. Comment on this clone: Its antigen is not identified. With a far larger clone one base away, a read error is the likely cause.

This CDR3 is built from 11 residues. With 3 bases removed from V and 4 bases from J, the gap between germline ends came to 3 bases. The germline V gene encodes CDR1 SGHTA and CDR2 FQGNSA. This sample comprised peripheral blood, obtained on day 0 of AZD1222 vaccination. This receptor was obtained from an adult in good health. The V call is TRBV7-2, the J call TRBJ2-5; D is undetermined. Here the CDR3 DNA reads TGTGCCAGCAGCTTCGGAGAGACCCAGTACTTC. It yields the protein CASSFGETQYF.